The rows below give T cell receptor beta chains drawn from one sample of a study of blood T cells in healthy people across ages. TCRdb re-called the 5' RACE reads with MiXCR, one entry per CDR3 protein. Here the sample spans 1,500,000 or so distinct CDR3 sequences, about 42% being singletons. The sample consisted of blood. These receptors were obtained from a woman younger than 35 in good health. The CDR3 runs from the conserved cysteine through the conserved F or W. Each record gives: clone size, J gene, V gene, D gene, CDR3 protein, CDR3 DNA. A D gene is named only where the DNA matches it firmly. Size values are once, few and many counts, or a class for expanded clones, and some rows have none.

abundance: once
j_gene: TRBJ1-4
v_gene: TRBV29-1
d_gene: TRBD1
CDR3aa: CSGGIGGLGEKLFF
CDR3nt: TGCAGCGGCGGTATAGGGGGCCTCGGGGAAAAACTGTTTTTT

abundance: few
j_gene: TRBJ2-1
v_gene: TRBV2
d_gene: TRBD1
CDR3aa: CASIRQGAPYNEQFF
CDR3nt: TGTGCCAGCATTAGACAGGGGGCGCCTTACAATGAGCAGTTCTTC

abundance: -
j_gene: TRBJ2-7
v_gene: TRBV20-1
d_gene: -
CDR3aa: CSARGGSATHNEQYF
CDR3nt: TGCAGTGCTAGAGGGGGTAGCGCAACACACAATGAGCAGTACTTC

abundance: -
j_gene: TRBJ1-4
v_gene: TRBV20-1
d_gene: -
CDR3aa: CSARAPRRNEKLFF
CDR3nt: TGCAGTGCTAGGGCCCCGAGGAGGAATGAAAAACTGTTTTTT

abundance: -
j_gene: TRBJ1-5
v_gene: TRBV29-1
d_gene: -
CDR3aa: CSVVQGSDQPQHF
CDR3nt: TGCAGCGTTGTACAGGGTAGCGATCAGCCCCAGCATTTT

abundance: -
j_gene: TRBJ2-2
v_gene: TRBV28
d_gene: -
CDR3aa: CASSLLWGGGFGTGELFF
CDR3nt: TGTGCCAGCAGTTTACTCTGGGGCGGCGGGTTCGGCACCGGGGAGCTGTTTTTT

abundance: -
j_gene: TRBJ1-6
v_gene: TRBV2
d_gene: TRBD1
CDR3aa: CASSLGTGGSPPLHF
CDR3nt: TGTGCCAGCAGCTTAGGGACAGGGGGCTCTCCACCCCTCCACTTT

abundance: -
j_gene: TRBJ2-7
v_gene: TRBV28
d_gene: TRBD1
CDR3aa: CASRQTGVHNEQYF
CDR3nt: TGTGCCAGCAGGCAGACAGGGGTCCACAATGAGCAGTACTTC

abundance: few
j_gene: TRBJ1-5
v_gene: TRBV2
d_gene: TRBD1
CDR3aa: CASRKQGPNQPQHF
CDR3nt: TGTGCCAGCAGAAAACAGGGGCCCAATCAGCCCCAGCATTTT

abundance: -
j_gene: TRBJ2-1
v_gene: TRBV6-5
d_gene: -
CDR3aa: CASSYAMGLANNEQFF
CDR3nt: TGTGCCAGCAGTTACGCCATGGGTCTCGCGAACAATGAGCAGTTCTTC

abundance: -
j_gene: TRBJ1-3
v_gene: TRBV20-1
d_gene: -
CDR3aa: CSARRGNSGNTIYF
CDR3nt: TGCAGTGCTCGCCGGGGGAATTCGGGAAACACCATATATTTT

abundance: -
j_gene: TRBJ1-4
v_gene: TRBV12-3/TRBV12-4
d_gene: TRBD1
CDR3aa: CASSITGTGPEKLFF
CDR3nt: TGTGCCAGCAGTATAACCGGGACAGGGCCTGAAAAACTGTTTTTT

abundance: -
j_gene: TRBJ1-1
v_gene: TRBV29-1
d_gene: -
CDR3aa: CSVLGQTTGAFF
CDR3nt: TGCAGCGTCCTAGGACAGACCACCGGAGCTTTCTTT

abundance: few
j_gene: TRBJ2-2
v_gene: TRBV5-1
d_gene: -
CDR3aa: CASRIHSTGELFF
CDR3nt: TGCGCCAGCCGCATTCACAGCACCGGGGAGCTGTTTTTT

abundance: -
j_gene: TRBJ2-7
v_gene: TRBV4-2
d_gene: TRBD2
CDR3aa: CAGSLSGRVNEQYF
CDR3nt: TGTGCCGGCAGCCTTAGCGGGAGGGTTAACGAGCAGTACTTC

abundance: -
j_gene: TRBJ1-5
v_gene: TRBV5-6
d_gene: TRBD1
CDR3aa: CASSLTGQAHRGNQPPHF
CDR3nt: TGTGCCAGCAGCTTAACGGGACAGGCCCATCGAGGCAATCAGCCCCCGCATTTT

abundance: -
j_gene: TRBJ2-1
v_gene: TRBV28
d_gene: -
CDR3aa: CASSFVSLTCNEQFF
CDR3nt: TGTGCCAGCAGTTTCGTAAGTCTTACCTGCAATGAGCAGTTCTTC

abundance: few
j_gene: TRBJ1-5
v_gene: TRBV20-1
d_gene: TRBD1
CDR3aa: CSASKGQDYQPQHF
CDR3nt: TGCAGTGCTTCTAAGGGACAGGATTATCAGCCCCAGCATTTT

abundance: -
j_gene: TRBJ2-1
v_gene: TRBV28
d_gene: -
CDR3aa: CASSLSLGNEQFF
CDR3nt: TGTGCCAGCAGTTTATCCCTGGGAAATGAGCAGTTCTTC

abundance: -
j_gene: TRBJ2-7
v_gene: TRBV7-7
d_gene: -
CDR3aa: CASSRGTGFEQYF
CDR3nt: TGTGCTAGCAGCAGGGGCACTGGGTTCGAGCAGTACTTC

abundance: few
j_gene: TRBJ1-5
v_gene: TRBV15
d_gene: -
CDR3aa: CATSRDPVEPQHF
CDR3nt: TGTGCCACCAGCAGAGATCCTGTAGAGCCCCAGCATTTT

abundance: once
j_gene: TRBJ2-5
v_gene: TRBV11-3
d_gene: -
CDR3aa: CASSLSGEQETQYF
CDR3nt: TGTGCCAGCAGCTTATCTGGGGAGCAAGAGACCCAGTACTTC

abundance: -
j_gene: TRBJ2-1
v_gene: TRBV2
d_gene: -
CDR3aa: CASSESVTFNEQFF
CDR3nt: TGTGCCAGCAGTGAAAGCGTGACCTTCAATGAGCAGTTCTTC

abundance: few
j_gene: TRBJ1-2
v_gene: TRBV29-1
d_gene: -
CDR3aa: CSVGFGAGKASYGYTF
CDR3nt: TGCAGCGTGGGGTTCGGAGCCGGGAAGGCTAGCTATGGCTACACCTTC

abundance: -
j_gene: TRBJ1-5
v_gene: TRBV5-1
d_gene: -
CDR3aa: CVSSLGGSGEGQPQHF
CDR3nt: TGCGTCAGCAGCTTGGGAGGTTCAGGGGAGGGTCAGCCCCAGCATTTT

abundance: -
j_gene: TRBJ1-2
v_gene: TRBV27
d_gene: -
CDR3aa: CASSLPQTRDIFTF
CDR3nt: TGTGCCAGCAGTTTACCCCAGACACGGGATATTTTCACCTTC

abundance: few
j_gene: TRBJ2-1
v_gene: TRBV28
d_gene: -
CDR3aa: CASRVRGREQFF
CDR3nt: TGTGCCAGCAGGGTTCGAGGGCGGGAGCAGTTCTTC

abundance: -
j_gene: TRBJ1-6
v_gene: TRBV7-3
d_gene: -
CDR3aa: CASSSSGNNSPLHF
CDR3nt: TGTGCCAGCAGCTCTTCAGGGAACAATTCACCCCTCCACTTT

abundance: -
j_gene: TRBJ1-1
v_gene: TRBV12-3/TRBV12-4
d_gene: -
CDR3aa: CASSPPAGEAFF
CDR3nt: TGTGCCAGCAGTCCCCCTGCGGGAGAAGCTTTCTTT

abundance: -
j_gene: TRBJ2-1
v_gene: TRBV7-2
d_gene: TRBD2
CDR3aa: CASSLELAGDTLKFF
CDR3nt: TGTGCCAGCAGCTTAGAACTAGCGGGGGATACGTTGAAGTTCTTC

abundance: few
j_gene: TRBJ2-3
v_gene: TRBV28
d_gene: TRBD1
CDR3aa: CASSGLTGLTDTQYF
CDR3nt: TGTGCCAGCAGTGGGTTGACAGGGTTGACAGATACGCAGTATTTT

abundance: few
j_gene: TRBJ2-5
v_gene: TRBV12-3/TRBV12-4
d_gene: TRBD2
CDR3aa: CASSLIAGAQETQYF
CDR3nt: TGTGCCAGCAGTTTAATAGCGGGAGCCCAAGAGACCCAGTACTTC

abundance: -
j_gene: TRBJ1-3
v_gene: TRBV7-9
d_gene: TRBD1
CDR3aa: CASSDRQGAGNTIYF
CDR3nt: TGTGCCAGCAGCGATCGACAGGGGGCTGGAAACACCATATATTTT

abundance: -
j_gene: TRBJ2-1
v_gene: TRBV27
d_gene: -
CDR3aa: CASTQDSPYYNEQFF
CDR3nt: TGTGCCAGCACCCAAGATAGCCCCTACTACAATGAGCAGTTCTTC

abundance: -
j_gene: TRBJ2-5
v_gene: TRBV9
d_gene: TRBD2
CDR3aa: CASSPRTSGSSRKTQYF
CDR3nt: TGTGCCAGCAGCCCCCGGACTAGCGGGAGCTCACGAAAGACCCAGTACTTC

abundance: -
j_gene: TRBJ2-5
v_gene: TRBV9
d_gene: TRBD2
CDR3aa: CASSGGRGFQETQYF
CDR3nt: TGTGCCAGCAGCGGTGGGAGGGGATTCCAAGAGACCCAGTACTTC

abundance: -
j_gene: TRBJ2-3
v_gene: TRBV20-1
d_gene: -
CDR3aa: CRTYTDTQYF
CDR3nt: TGCAGGACATACACAGATACGCAGTATTTT

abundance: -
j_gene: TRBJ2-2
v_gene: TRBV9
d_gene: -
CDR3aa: CASSVGAVTGELFF
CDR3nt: TGTGCCAGCAGCGTAGGGGCTGTCACCGGGGAGCTGTTTTTT

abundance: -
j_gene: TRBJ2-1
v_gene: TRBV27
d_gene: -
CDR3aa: CASSFPGNHNEQFF
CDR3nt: TGTGCCAGCAGTTTCCCGGGAAACCACAATGAGCAGTTCTTC

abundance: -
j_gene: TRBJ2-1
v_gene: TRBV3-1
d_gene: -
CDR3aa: CASSSSGYWANEQFF
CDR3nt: TGTGCCAGCAGCTCCTCGGGCTATTGGGCGAATGAGCAGTTCTTC

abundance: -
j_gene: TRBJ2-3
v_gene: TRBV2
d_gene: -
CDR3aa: CASSDRARSTDTQYF
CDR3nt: TGTGCCAGCAGTGATAGGGCTAGAAGCACAGATACGCAGTATTTT

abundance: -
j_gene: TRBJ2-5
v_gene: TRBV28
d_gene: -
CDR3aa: CASSLGLGPRYF
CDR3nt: TGTGCCAGCAGTTTGGGGCTTGGGCCGCGGTACTTC

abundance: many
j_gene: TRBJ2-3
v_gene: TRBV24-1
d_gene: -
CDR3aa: CATSAGTYRTDTQYF
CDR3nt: TGTGCCACCAGTGCCGGGACATATCGCACAGATACGCAGTATTTT

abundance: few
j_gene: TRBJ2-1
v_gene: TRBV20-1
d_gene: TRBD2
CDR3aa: CSAPGGSSYNEQFF
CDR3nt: TGCAGTGCCCCCGGGGGGAGCTCCTACAATGAGCAGTTCTTC

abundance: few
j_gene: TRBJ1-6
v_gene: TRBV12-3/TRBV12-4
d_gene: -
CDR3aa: CASSEAGYSPLHF
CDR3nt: TGTGCCAGCAGTGAAGCAGGGTACTCACCCCTCCACTTT

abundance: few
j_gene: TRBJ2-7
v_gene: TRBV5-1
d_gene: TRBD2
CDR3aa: CASSVGTSGSRYEQYF
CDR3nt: TGCGCCAGCAGCGTCGGGACTAGCGGGAGTAGGTACGAGCAGTACTTC

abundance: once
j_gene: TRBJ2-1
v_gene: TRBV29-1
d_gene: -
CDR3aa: CSVEDDLGGSYNEQFF
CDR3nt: TGCAGCGTTGAAGACGATCTAGGGGGAAGCTACAATGAGCAGTTCTTC

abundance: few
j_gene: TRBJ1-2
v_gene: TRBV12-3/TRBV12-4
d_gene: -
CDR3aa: CASSLGWDGYTF
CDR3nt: TGTGCCAGCAGCCTTGGGTGGGATGGCTACACCTTC